The 7 T cell receptor beta chains listed next were all sequenced from one sample in a study of Ad26.COV2.S vaccination and SARS-CoV-2 variants. The method was immunoSEQ multiplex PCR; TCRdb's version includes in-frame clones alone and lacks a portion of them. This sample has over 85,000 clones, with 82% found just once. The sequencing used peripheral blood, collected after recovery from COVID-19. These receptors all come from a human donor who had recovered from COVID-19.

The genes are TRBV5-6 and TRBJ2-1; 10 bases fit TRBD2. The length of the CDR3 is 16 residues. The V segment lost 3 bases and the J segment 7 bases; nucleotides outside the gene matches: 10. Germline values: CDR1 SGHDT, CDR2 YYEEEE. The DNA for the CDR3 is TGTGCCAGCAGCTCGGGACTAGCGTGGGCCAGAAATGAGCAGTTCTTC. Protein product: CASSSGLAWARNEQFF.

The chain uses TRBV5-6 and TRBJ1-1, with D possibly matching TRBD1 (5 bases). The germline gives CDR1 SGHDT, CDR2 YYEEEE. Trimming left V 5 bases short and J 6 bases short, with 17 bases between. This CDR3 has 14 amino acids. The DNA of the CDR3 is TGTGCCAGCAGAGGCGGACGGGGACGACCTGAAGCTTTCTTT. Protein sequence: CASRGGRGRPEAFF. Complete variable domain (other parts from reference TRBV5-6 and TRBJ1-1): DAGVTQSPTHLIKTRGQQVTLRCSPKSGHDTVSWYQQALGQGPQFIFQYYEEEERQRGNFPDRFSGHQFPNYSSELNVNALLLGDSALYLCASRGGRGRPEAFFGQGTRLTVV.

The chain is built from TRBV19 and TRBJ1-1; D gene unclear. V was cut by 5 bases and J by 2 bases, with 15 bases left in between. The germline V gene has CDR1 LNHDA and CDR2 SQIVND (reference sequence). The CDR3 consists of 15 residues. CDR3 sequence reads: CASSLLPYSNTEAFF. In nucleotides, the CDR3 is TGTGCCAGTAGTCTCCTGCCCTACTCAAACACTGAAGCTTTCTTT.

The chain is built from TRBV5-6 and TRBJ2-3; the match to TRBD1 covers 8 bases. Germline V gene lookup returns CDR1 SGHDT and CDR2 YYEEEE. The CDR3 runs to 16 residues. Losses at the gene ends were 0 bases for V and 1 base for J; bases not matched to a gene: 4. DNA for the CDR3: TGTGCCAGCAGCTTGGAACAGGGGGGAGGCACAGATACGCAGTATTTT. Its translation is CASSLEQGGGTDTQYF.

This rearrangement joins TRBV5-6 to TRBJ2-2; D remains ambiguous. The V and J ends lost 3 bases and 7 bases respectively, with 4 bases between them. The CDR3 is 11 amino acids. CDR1 and CDR2 from the germline V gene are SGHDT and YYEEEE. The CDR3 DNA sequence: TGTGCCAGCAGCTGGAACGGGGAGCTGTTTTTT. This translates into CASSWNGELFF. Drawing the rest from reference TRBV5-6 and TRBJ2-2, the complete variable domain is DAGVTQSPTHLIKTRGQQVTLRCSPKSGHDTVSWYQQALGQGPQFIFQYYEEEERQRGNFPDRFSGHQFPNYSSELNVNALLLGDSALYLCASSWNGELFFGEGSRLTVL.

V is TRBV11-2 and J is TRBJ1-4; 8 nucleotides line up with TRBD1. J lost 8 bases, V lost 4 bases, and 12 bases had no gene match. Germline V gives CDR1 SGHAT, CDR2 FQNNGV. There are 16 residues in the CDR3. The CDR3 region is CASSSGTGGGREKLFF. The CDR3 region has the DNA TGTGCCAGCAGCTCCGGGACAGGTGGGGGAAGGGAAAAACTGTTTTTT.

This chain connects TRBV27 to TRBJ2-2, with D unclear. V lost 6 bases, J lost 2 bases, and 4 bases lay in between. This CDR3 is built from 12 residues. Germline V gene data show CDR1 as MNHEY and CDR2 as SMNVEV (reference sequence). CDR3: CASRHNTGELFF. CDR3 in DNA: TGTGCCAGCAGACACAACACCGGGGAGCTGTTTTTT.